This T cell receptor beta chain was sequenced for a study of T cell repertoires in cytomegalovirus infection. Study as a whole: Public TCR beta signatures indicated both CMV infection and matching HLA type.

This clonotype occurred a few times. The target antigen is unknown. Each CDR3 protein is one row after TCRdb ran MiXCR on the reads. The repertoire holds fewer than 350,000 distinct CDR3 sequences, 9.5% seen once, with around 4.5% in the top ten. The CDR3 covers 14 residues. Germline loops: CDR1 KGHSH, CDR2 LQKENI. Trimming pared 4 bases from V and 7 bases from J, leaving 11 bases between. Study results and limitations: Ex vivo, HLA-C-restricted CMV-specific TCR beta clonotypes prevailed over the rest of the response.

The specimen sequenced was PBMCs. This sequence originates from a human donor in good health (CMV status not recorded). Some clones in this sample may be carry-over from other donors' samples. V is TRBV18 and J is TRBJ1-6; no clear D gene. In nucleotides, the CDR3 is TGTGCCAGCTCACTAATGACGGAGAATTCACCCCTCCACTTT. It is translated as CASSLMTENSPLHF. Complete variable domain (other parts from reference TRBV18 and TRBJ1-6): NAGVMQNPRHLVRRRGQEARLRCSPMKGHSHVYWYRQLPEEGLKFMVYLQKENIIDESGMPKERFSAEFPKEGPSILRIQQVVRGDSAAYFCASSLMTENSPLHFGNGTRLTVT.